A single sample gave rise to the 2 T cell receptor beta chains below, sequenced in a study of CD4+ T cells in melanoma. Repertoires were generated with immunoSEQ multiplex PCR, while TCRdb's copy carries only in-frame clones and drops some. The sample records roughly 120,000 clones, approximately 90% being singletons. Sequencing was done on a sample of peripheral blood. Receptors originate from a human donor with melanoma.

This clone was counted a single time. The chain has TRBV4-1 and TRBJ2-7; D may be TRBD1 or TRBD2 (5 bases each). Deletions cut 3 bases from V and 2 bases from J, with 11 bases between. Germline V gene lookup returns CDR1 MGHRA and CDR2 YSYEKL. CDR3 length: 14 amino acids. CDR3 loop: CASSHPGRPYEQYF. The CDR3 DNA reads TGCGCCAGCAGCCACCCGGGACGGCCCTACGAGCAGTACTTC.

The chain recombines TRBV4-1 with TRBJ2-2; D is unclear. CDR1 and CDR2 from the germline V gene are MGHRA and YSYEKL. The CDR3 covers 15 residues. The V gene lost 1 base and the J gene lost 7 bases, with 13 bases spanning the gap. The CDR3 region is CASSQGPPQYGELFF. CDR3 sequence (DNA): TGCGCCAGCAGCCAAGGTCCCCCGCAATACGGGGAGCTGTTTTTT.